One sample yielded the 26 T cell receptor beta chains listed below, sequenced in a study of Graves' ophthalmopathy and Graves' hyperthyroidism. Using RNA transcripts, the TCR beta CDR3 regions were amplified. An opening RT-PCR round employed HTBI primers and preceded a second-round multiplex PCR. TCRdb reprocessed the multiplex PCR reads with MiXCR, giving one entry per CDR3 protein. The sample yields hundreds of thousands of distinct CDR3 sequences, around 40% seen once. The source material was peripheral blood. The source is an adult man with Graves' ophthalmopathy.

This chain uses TRBV25-1 with TRBJ1-6; a weak D match, TRBD1 (5 bases). Germline V lookup: CDR1 MGHDK, CDR2 SYGVNS. The CDR3 is 14 amino acids. Trimming removed 3 bases from V and 7 bases from J, with 10 bases in between. In DNA form, the CDR3 reads TGTGCCAGCAGTGATGGGGGAATCAATTCACCCCTCCACTTT. Translating it yields CASSDGGINSPLHF.

This chain connects TRBV19 to TRBJ1-6; D may be TRBD1 (6 bases). In germline, CDR1 is LNHDA, CDR2 SQIVND (reference sequence). Trimming took off 3 bases at V and 8 bases at J, with 20 bases between the two ends. The CDR3 covers 17 residues. The CDR3 loop reads CASSIGGGAIAYSPLHF. The CDR3 nucleotides are TGTGCCAGTAGTATTGGTGGGGGCGCGATTGCGTATTCACCCCTCCACTTT.

This clonotype came up a few times. The chain employs TRBV27 and TRBJ1-5, with D unclear. CDR1 is MNHEY, CDR2 SMNVEV, per germline (reference sequence). V was shortened by 4 bases and J by 15 bases, with 16 bases between the two germline ends. The CDR3 runs 12 residues. This CDR3 reads CASSSGGPPSHF. The CDR3 nucleotides read TGTGCCAGCAGTTCCGGCGGTCCGCCCTCGCATTTT.

This clonotype was found many times. The V gene is TRBV9, the J gene TRBJ1-6; 8 bases align to TRBD1. The CDR3 covers 14 residues. Germline trimming cut 5 bases from V and 9 bases from J; bases unmatched to any gene: 7. Germline V lookup: CDR1 SGDLS, CDR2 YYNGEE. The CDR3 sequence: CASSSGQGASPLHF. The CDR3, as DNA: TGTGCCAGCAGTTCAGGACAGGGAGCTTCACCCCTCCACTTT.

About this clonotype itself: One end of the junction does not line up with germline, which may come from a read error. This rearrangement joins TRBV2 to TRBJ2-5; D remains unclear. The CDR3 spans 14 residues. Germline values: CDR1 SNHLY, CDR2 FYNNEI. The CDR3 DNA sequence: TGTGCCATCAGTGACGCCAGGCACCAAGAGACCCAGTACTTC. Protein sequence: CAISDARHQETQYF. The full variable domain, rest sourced from reference TRBV2 and TRBJ2-5, is EPEVTQTPSHQVTQMGQEVILRCVPISNHLYFYWYRQILGQKVEFLVSFYNNEISEKSEIFDDQFSVERPDGSNFTLKIRSTKLEDSAMYFCAISDARHQETQYFGPGTRLLVL.

This clonotype occurred a few times. The chain links TRBV10-3 to TRBJ2-7, with 12 bases lining up with TRBD2. The J call may be faulty, since TRBJ2-1 better matches the DNA end. Germline CDR1 reads ENHRY; CDR2 reads SYGVKD. CDR3 length: 17 amino acids. The CDR3 bases are TGTGCCATCAGTACCCCTAGCGGGGGGGCCGATTACAATGAGCAGTTCTTC. Translating gives CAISTPSGGADYNEQFF.

This clonotype was picked up a small number of times. The V gene is TRBV20-1, the J gene TRBJ1-6, with D perhaps TRBD1 (5 bases). V was pared by 5 bases and J by 5 bases, with 13 bases between. The CDR3 is 14 residues long. Germline V CDR1 and CDR2: DFQATT, SNEGSKA (reference sequence). CDR3 DNA: TGCAGTGCTTGGGCCGGGACGGATAATTCACCCCTCCACTTT. Encoded protein: CSAWAGTDNSPLHF.

This clonotype appeared a few times. The chain joins TRBV7-9 to TRBJ1-4; D may be TRBD1 (5 bases). The germline V gene has CDR1 SEHNR and CDR2 FQNEAQ (reference sequence). The V end was cut by 8 bases, the J end by 7 bases, with 17 bases between. There are 14 residues in the CDR3. The CDR3 nucleotides read TGTGCCAGCGCGCCCGGGACGGGTAGTGAAAAACTGTTTTTT. Translation gives CASAPGTGSEKLFF.

This clonotype has only one observation. The rearrangement joins TRBV25-1 to TRBJ2-2, with 9 positions matching TRBD1. CDR1 is MGHDK and CDR2 is SYGVNS in the germline V gene. The CDR3 loop spans 15 amino acids. The J segment lost 0 bases and the V segment lost 7 bases, leaving 3 bases of the junction unmatched. The CDR3 spells CASKRDRANTGELFF. The CDR3 DNA reads TGTGCCAGCAAGAGGGACAGGGCGAACACCGGGGAGCTGTTTTTT.

The V call is TRBV25-1, the J call TRBJ2-7; D perhaps matches TRBD1 (6 bases). Between the trimmed V and J ends, which lost 11 bases and 4 bases, there was a span of 18 bases. The CDR3 is 13 amino acids. Germline V lookup: CDR1 MGHDK, CDR2 SYGVNS. For the CDR3, the DNA is TGTGCCTGGAGTGTGGGGACACTGTACGAGCAGTACTTC. Translated: CAWSVGTLYEQYF.

This chain uses TRBV12-3 or TRBV12-4 with TRBJ2-7; 9 bases are a match to TRBD2. With 6 bases clipped from V and 7 bases from J, the junction kept 19 bases outside the gene matches. This CDR3 region has 17 residues. The CDR3 DNA sequence: TGTGCCAGCAGCCTCCACCTAGGGACTAGCCTGCCGGGTGAGCAGTACTTC. It specifies CASSLHLGTSLPGEQYF.

This clonotype was found a few times. The chain joins TRBV5-1 to TRBJ1-1, with a weak D call TRBD1 (6 bases). V dropped 7 bases and J dropped 3 bases, with 19 bases sitting between them. Germline V CDR1 and CDR2: SGHRS, YFSETQ. This CDR3 comprises 15 residues. CDR3 residues: CASRRGGPEYTEAFF. As DNA, the CDR3 is TGCGCCAGCCGACGGGGGGGCCCCGAATACACTGAAGCTTTCTTT. Using reference TRBV5-1 and TRBJ1-1 for the parts outside the CDR3, the full variable domain is KAGVTQTPRYLIKTRGQQVTLSCSPISGHRSVSWYQQTPGQGLQFLFEYFSETQRNKGNFPGRFSGRQFSNSRSEMNVSTLELGDSALYLCASRRGGPEYTEAFFGQGTRLTVV.

This clonotype appeared a few times. This chain connects TRBV20-1 to TRBJ1-2, with 12 bases identical to TRBD1. Germline CDR1 DFQATT, CDR2 SNEGSKA (reference sequence). Trimming removed 4 bases from V and 4 bases from J; junction bases left unmatched: 7. CDR3 size: 15 residues. The CDR3, as DNA: TGCAGTGCTACGGGGACAGGGGGCGCCTTCTATGGCTACACCTTC. This gives the protein CSATGTGGAFYGYTF.

Comment on this clonotype: The junction shows a germline mismatch at one end, possibly a read error. V is TRBV10-3 and J is TRBJ2-3; tentative D call: TRBD2 (6 bases). The V gene's germline CDR1 is ENHRY and CDR2 SYGVKD. This CDR3 spans 13 amino acids. The CDR3 here is CASSDWGADTQYF. The CDR3 region has the DNA TGTGCCAGCAGTGATTGGGGGGCAGATACGCAGTATTTT.

In regard to this clonotype: This CDR3 is missing its conserved last phenylalanine or tryptophan, likely due to a read error. The genes are TRBV2 and TRBJ1-3; D is unclear. Germline V gene sequence: CDR1 SNHLY, CDR2 FYNNEI. CDR3 length equals 15 residues. The CDR3: CASSQQSTLGNTIYL. The DNA of the CDR3 is TGCGCCAGCAGCCAGCAAAGCACTTTGGGAAACACCATATATCTT.

At least ten counts were recorded for this clonotype. The rearrangement joins TRBV19 to TRBJ1-1; no clear D. This CDR3 spans 14 amino acids. V gave up 6 bases and J gave up 5 bases, with 16 bases separating them. Looked up from germline, CDR1 is LNHDA and CDR2 is SQIVND (reference sequence). Here the CDR3 DNA reads TGTGCCAGTAGCTTCAGTATCGAGGGAACTGAAGCTTTCTTT. The encoded protein is CASSFSIEGTEAFF. The whole variable domain, filled in from reference TRBV19 and TRBJ1-1, reads DGGITQSPKYLFRKEGQNVTLSCEQNLNHDAMYWYRQDPGQGLRLIYYSQIVNDFQKGDIAEGYSVSREKKESFPLTVTSAQKNPTAFYLCASSFSIEGTEAFFGQGTRLTVV.

This clonotype appeared once. The rearrangement links TRBV2 to TRBJ1-6; 9 bases are shared with TRBD1. Germline CDR1 and CDR2: SNHLY and FYNNEI. The CDR3 runs to 13 residues. Germline trimming cut 10 bases from V and 13 bases from J; bases unmatched to any gene: 11. In nucleotides, the CDR3 is TGTGCCACCGGACAGGGGCGTCGGCACCCCCTCCACTTT. As protein: CATGQGRRHPLHF.

This clonotype has ten or more counts. The gene calls are TRBV12-3 or TRBV12-4 and TRBJ2-5; TRBD2 aligns across 10 bases. The CDR3 has 14 amino acids. Unmatched junction bases numbered 0, after V lost 2 bases and J lost 3 bases. The CDR3 DNA reads TGTGCCAGCAGTTTACTAGCGGGGGAAGAGACCCAGTACTTC. It specifies CASSLLAGEETQYF.

This clonotype was detected a few times. This chain uses TRBV11-2 with TRBJ2-7; D call uncertain. Germline assignment: CDR1 SGHAT and CDR2 FQNNGV. The V gene lost 2 bases and the J gene lost 5 bases, with 10 bases spanning the gap. The CDR3 has 13 residues. The CDR3 reads CASSLRVLHEQYF. The CDR3 region has the DNA TGTGCCAGCAGCTTAAGGGTCCTCCACGAGCAGTACTTC.

There are a few counts of this clonotype. This chain links TRBV19 with TRBJ1-5; 7 bases map to TRBD1. V gave up 9 bases and J gave up 8 bases; unmatched junction bases: 7. Germline-derived CDR1 and CDR2 are LNHDA and SQIVND (reference sequence). The CDR3 consists of 12 residues. CDR3 bases: TGTGCCAGCAACGACAGGGCCAAGCCCCAGCATTTT. Translated, it gives CASNDRAKPQHF.

J is TRBJ2-2 and V is TRBV20-1, with TRBD2 matching over 9 bases. CDR1 is DFQATT and CDR2 is SNEGSKA in the germline V gene (reference sequence). The CDR3 consists of 18 residues. Losses at the gene ends were 6 bases for V and 1 base for J; bases not matched to a gene: 15. CDR3 in DNA: TGCAGTGCCTTGGTGGTACTAGCGGGCGCTCTGAACACCGGGGAGCTGTTTTTT. Translation gives CSALVVLAGALNTGELFF.

This clonotype appeared a few times. V is TRBV9 and J is TRBJ1-2, with D perhaps TRBD1 (5 bases). Deletions cut 4 bases from V and 1 base from J, with 17 bases between. The CDR3 totals 16 residues. Per the germline V gene, CDR1 is SGDLS and CDR2 is YYNGEE. For the CDR3, the DNA is TGTGCCAGCAGCCCCGGGGACGCCTACCTTAACTATGGCTACACCTTC. Its translation: CASSPGDAYLNYGYTF.

This clonotype was seen many times. The V gene is TRBV25-1, the J gene TRBJ1-5; D not resolved. Trimming removed 8 bases from V and 3 bases from J, with 17 bases in between. The germline V gene has CDR1 MGHDK and CDR2 SYGVNS. There are 15 residues in the CDR3. CDR3: CASGGPDSANQPQHF. The CDR3 DNA reads as TGTGCCAGCGGCGGACCTGACTCGGCCAATCAGCCCCAGCATTTT.

The chain couples TRBV4-3 to TRBJ1-1, with a tentative D call TRBD1 (5 bases). Deletions cut 1 base from V and 5 bases from J, with 11 bases between. Looked up from germline, CDR1 is LGHNA and CDR2 is YSLEER. This CDR3 spans 14 amino acids. Here the CDR3 reads CASSQAGVGTEAFF. The CDR3 DNA reads as TGCGCCAGCAGCCAAGCGGGGGTTGGGACTGAAGCTTTCTTT.

This chain links TRBV29-1 with TRBJ1-4; 9 nucleotides line up with TRBD1. CDR1 and CDR2 from the germline V gene are SQVTM and ANQGSEA. This CDR3 has 12 residues. Germline trimming cut 6 bases from V and 7 bases from J; bases unmatched to any gene: 3. CDR3 protein: CSVEQGAEKLFF. The CDR3 DNA follows: TGCAGCGTCGAACAGGGGGCTGAAAAACTGTTTTTT.

The CDR3 loop is CASSLAFSRNEKLFF. The CDR3 region has the DNA TGCGCCAGCAGCTTGGCGTTCAGCCGTAATGAAAAACTGTTTTTT. The chain carries TRBV5-1 and TRBJ1-4; D is undetermined. CDR3 length: 15 residues. V was trimmed by 0 bases and J by 4 bases, leaving 10 bases between them. Per germline, CDR1 SGHRS and CDR2 YFSETQ.